This T cell receptor beta chain was profiled in a study of T-cell memory formation after mild COVID-19. The overall study: TCR clusters were mostly confined to one donor each. Study results and caveats: Clones shrinking between day 15 and 85 showed a balanced CD4/CD8 split, and those that grew later tilted toward CD4+. In second-wave clones peaking day 37, SARS-CoV-2 specificity remained unconfirmed.

Researchers used 5'RACE with constant-segment primers to make TCR alpha and TCR beta cDNA libraries that carry sample barcodes and UMIs. TCRdb itself ran the 5' RACE reads through MiXCR, one entry per CDR3 protein. The sample has more than 250,000 distinct CDR3 sequences; about 17% are singletons. This clonotype has at least ten counts. As yet, its antigen is unknown. J lost 5 bases, V lost 3 bases, and 8 bases had no gene match. The V gene's germline CDR1 is SQVTM and CDR2 ANQGSEA. This CDR3 has 14 residues. The receptor was derived from a man between 18 and 29 years old who had mild COVID-19 (a few samples of this study predate the infection). Cell type and time point are not known. The sequenced sample consisted of PBMCs or a T cell subset sorted from them (not recorded which). The J gene is TRBJ2-5, the V gene TRBV29-1; 8 bases are a match to TRBD1. The CDR3 DNA follows: TGCAGCGTTGATCGGCAGGGGGCGAGCGAGACCCAGTACTTC. As protein: CSVDRQGASETQYF.